The T cell receptor beta chain under discussion was sequenced for a study of blood T cell repertoires in COVID-19. As for the study in general: The United States, Italy and Spain were the sources of the acute and convalescent COVID-19 samples.

With 3 bases removed from V and 13 bases from J, the gap between germline ends came to 11 bases. CDR1 is PRHDT, CDR2 FYEKMQ, per germline (reference sequence). The CDR3 is 11 amino acids. This clone has only a few counts. Original methodology: Reference gene primer amplification gave estimated nucleated cell counts. Clones were read by immunoSEQ multiplex PCR, and TCRdb kept only the in-frame ones, dropping some. The V and J calls and the clone size are those of that table, but D and trimming were determined from the DNA. The sample carries a few hundred thousand clones, less than 90% recorded once. The sequenced sample was peripheral blood. This chain joins TRBV13 and TRBJ2-3; no clear D gene. The sequence was obtained from a man aged 25-40 years with active or convalescent COVID-19. The CDR3 sequence: CASSFLYSKYF. CDR3 bases: TGTGCCAGCAGCTTCCTATACTCGAAGTATTTT.